Shown below are 6 T cell receptor beta chains from a single sample sequenced in a study of blood T cell repertoires in COVID-19. Only in-frame clones appear in the TCRdb table, and some are missing; sequencing was by immunoSEQ multiplex PCR. Here the sample spans fewer than 200,000 clones, about 83% being singletons. Sequencing was done on a sample of peripheral blood. The receptors were gathered from a man aged 35 to 55 who had recovered from COVID-19.

On this clone itself: At one of its ends the junction is not consistent with the germline gene, which may arise from a read error. The chain has TRBV29-1 and TRBJ2-3; 10 bases are a match to TRBD2. The CDR3 extends over 14 amino acids. Germline V gene sequence: CDR1 SQVTM, CDR2 ANQGSEA. The CDR3 is CSVGASGSIDTQYF. CDR3 nucleotides: TGCAGCGTTGGGGCTAGCGGGAGCATAGATACGCAGTATTTT.

This sequence joins TRBV2 and TRBJ2-7, with 12 bases matching TRBD1. The CDR3 has 13 residues. CDR1 and CDR2 from the germline V gene are SNHLY and FYNNEI. As DNA, the CDR3 is TGTGCTCTACGGGACAGGGGGCCCTACGAGCAGTACTTC. This codes for CALRDRGPYEQYF.

The chain combines TRBV27 with TRBJ2-2; tentatively, D is TRBD2 (6 bases). Germline CDR1 reads MNHEY; CDR2 reads SMNVEV (reference sequence). Trimming left V 3 bases short and J 5 bases short, with 16 bases between. The CDR3 totals 16 residues. The DNA of the CDR3 is TGTGCCAGCAGTTTTATAGGAGGGTCGGAGACCGGGGAGCTGTTTTTT. Its protein is CASSFIGGSETGELFF.

This rearrangement joins TRBV2 to TRBJ1-4; TRBD1 matches at 7 bases. Trimming at V came to 1 base and at J to 4 bases, leaving 3 bases not matched to a gene. The CDR3 has 15 residues. Germline loops: CDR1 SNHLY, CDR2 FYNNEI. CDR3 residues: CASSEEGQNNEKLFF. The DNA for the CDR3 is TGTGCCAGCAGTGAAGAGGGACAGAATAATGAAAAACTGTTTTTT.

The genes are TRBV14 and TRBJ2-3; possibly TRBD2 for D (6 bases). The CDR3 runs 16 residues. V was shortened by 1 base and J by 1 base, with 12 bases between the two germline ends. Germline assignment: CDR1 SGHDN and CDR2 FVKESK. CDR3 bases: TGTGCCAGCAGCCAAGTACTGGGGGGTGGCACAGATACGCAGTATTTT. Its protein is CASSQVLGGGTDTQYF.

The chain joins TRBV5-6 to TRBJ2-3; TRBD1 might be the D (6 bases). This CDR3 contains 15 residues. Per the germline V gene, CDR1 is SGHDT and CDR2 is YYEEEE. Trimming pared 2 bases from V and 3 bases from J, leaving 13 bases between. The DNA for the CDR3 is TGTGCCAGCAGCTTACAGAGGGGGTGGACAGATACGCAGTATTTT. Translation: CASSLQRGWTDTQYF. Full variable domain (rest looked up from reference TRBV5-6 and TRBJ2-3): DAGVTQSPTHLIKTRGQQVTLRCSPKSGHDTVSWYQQALGQGPQFIFQYYEEEERQRGNFPDRFSGHQFPNYSSELNVNALLLGDSALYLCASSLQRGWTDTQYFGPGTRLTVL.